This is a list of T cell receptor beta chains from one sample in a study of blood T cell repertoires in COVID-19. Data came from immunoSEQ multiplex PCR; TCRdb stores just in-frame clones and leaves some out. This table has roughly 380,000 clones, roughly 90% appearing once. Material for sequencing was peripheral blood. The receptors here all came from a woman aged 40 to 55 with COVID-19, enrolled during active disease. Both conserved end residues are trimmed from each CDR3. Fields, in order: clone size, V gene, J gene, CDR3 protein. Expanded clones get a size class; other rows say once, few or many, or leave the size out.

clone_size: .
v_call: TRBV28
j_call: TRBJ1-2
cdr3_aa: ASSFRGQEINYGYT

clone_size: .
v_call: TRBV28
j_call: TRBJ2-1
cdr3_aa: ASSFVLTHHNEQF

clone_size: .
v_call: TRBV5-4
j_call: TRBJ1-4
cdr3_aa: ASSWGQGTNEKLF

clone_size: .
v_call: TRBV21-1
j_call: TRBJ1-2
cdr3_aa: ASSKEYNRVFYGYT

clone_size: .
v_call: TRBV6-5
j_call: TRBJ1-6
cdr3_aa: ASSSSRDTHSPLH

clone_size: .
v_call: TRBV6-2/TRBV6-3
j_call: TRBJ1-4
cdr3_aa: ASSYSAGTTNEKLF

clone_size: .
v_call: TRBV6-5
j_call: TRBJ1-2
cdr3_aa: ASRLGGGYGYT

clone_size: .
v_call: TRBV5-8
j_call: TRBJ2-6
cdr3_aa: ASSLRGAGANVLT

clone_size: .
v_call: TRBV10-3
j_call: TRBJ1-5
cdr3_aa: AISGGGERSNQPQH

clone_size: .
v_call: TRBV11-2
j_call: TRBJ1-4
cdr3_aa: ASSHLPGQLNEKLF

clone_size: .
v_call: TRBV6-5
j_call: TRBJ2-7
cdr3_aa: ASSRHVIGYEQY

clone_size: .
v_call: TRBV29-1
j_call: TRBJ1-2
cdr3_aa: SVERTGASGYT

clone_size: .
v_call: TRBV29-1
j_call: TRBJ2-7
cdr3_aa: SVEDGAGAYEQY

clone_size: .
v_call: TRBV7-2
j_call: TRBJ1-1
cdr3_aa: ASSLLRDPTRLEAF

clone_size: .
v_call: TRBV6-5
j_call: TRBJ2-7
cdr3_aa: ASSYSRAVTYEQY

clone_size: .
v_call: TRBV5-8
j_call: TRBJ1-4
cdr3_aa: ASSLAAAGEKLF

clone_size: .
v_call: TRBV30
j_call: TRBJ1-6
cdr3_aa: AWGYRAGSYNSPLH

clone_size: few
v_call: TRBV6-6
j_call: TRBJ2-7
cdr3_aa: AHGGTGSYEQY